Following are 6 T cell receptor beta chains from one sample sequenced in a study of blood T cell repertoires in COVID-19. Profiling relied on immunoSEQ multiplex PCR, and the TCRdb table lists in-frame clones only, not all of them. Of approximately 170,000 clones in the sample, approximately 86% are singletons; the top ten hold 6.9%. Sequenced: peripheral blood. The receptors originated from a man at least 80 years old with COVID-19, enrolled during active disease.

This chain uses TRBV7-2 with TRBJ1-3, with 9 nucleotides matching TRBD1. The germline V gene encodes CDR1 SGHTA and CDR2 FQGNSA. The ends lost 5 bases at V and 0 bases at J; junction bases unmatched: 5. The CDR3 has 16 residues. For the CDR3, the DNA is TGTGCCAGCAGCCCCGGGACAGGGACCTCTGGAAACACCATATATTTT. Translated: CASSPGTGTSGNTIYF.

This clone was counted between two and nine times. This chain joins TRBV6-5 and TRBJ1-6, with D possibly matching TRBD1 (5 bases). V lost 4 bases and J lost 4, with 8 bases in between. Germline V gene data show CDR1 as MNHEY and CDR2 as SVGAGI. The CDR3 has 14 residues. The CDR3 sequence: CASSSPGYNSPLHF. The CDR3 nucleotides are TGTGCCAGCAGTTCCCCAGGGTATAATTCACCCCTCCACTTT.

The rearrangement joins TRBV27 to TRBJ2-7; 7 bases map to TRBD1. CDR3 length: 13 residues. V trimming: 5 bases; J trimming: 2 bases; junction bases outside the gene matches: 3. Per the germline V gene, CDR1 is MNHEY and CDR2 is SMNVEV (reference sequence). CDR3 nucleotide sequence: TGTGCCAGCAGTCCTACAGGGGCCTACGAGCAGTACTTC. It yields the protein CASSPTGAYEQYF.

The chain has TRBV29-1 and TRBJ1-4, with D possibly being TRBD1 (5 bases). The V end lost 6 bases, the J end lost 6 bases, and 14 bases lay between the germline ends. The CDR3 covers 13 residues. CDR1 is SQVTM, CDR2 ANQGSEA, per germline. CDR3 in amino acids: CSVGGDGYEKLFF. CDR3 in DNA: TGCAGCGTCGGAGGGGACGGCTATGAAAAACTGTTTTTT.

This clone was detected a few times. V is TRBV12-3 or TRBV12-4 and J is TRBJ1-6, with D possibly matching TRBD1 (6 bases). There are 13 residues in the CDR3. Deletions cut 3 bases from V and 10 bases from J, with 10 bases between. The CDR3 coding sequence is TGTGCCAGCAGTTTTAACAGGGACTCACCCCTCCACTTT. Translating it yields CASSFNRDSPLHF.

This rearrangement joins TRBV27 to TRBJ1-2, with TRBD1 matching over 9 bases. The J segment lost 4 bases and the V segment lost 6 bases, leaving 6 bases of the junction unmatched. CDR3 length: 14 residues. The germline V gene encodes CDR1 MNHEY and CDR2 SMNVEV (reference sequence). CDR3 loop: CASRNRGRGYGYTF. CDR3 DNA: TGTGCCAGCAGGAACAGGGGGCGGGGCTATGGCTACACCTTC.